The 3 T cell receptor beta chains in this list originate from one sample, sequenced in a study of CD4 T cells in relation to SARS-CoV-2 and coronaviruses. TCRdb keeps only in-frame clones here, not all; method: immunoSEQ multiplex PCR. The sample shows 43,000 or so clones, around 79% of them seen only once. No antigen has been identified for these receptors. The sample was naive CD4+ T cells from PBMCs, cultured in vitro. Subset defined: naive CD4+ T cells isolated by negative enrichment. These receptors came from an adult with COVID-19.

This chain uses TRBV7-2 with TRBJ1-6; D unclear. V was clipped by 6 bases and J by 14 bases, with 20 bases between them. Germline assignment: CDR1 SGHTA and CDR2 FQGNSA. This CDR3 is built from 14 residues. CDR3 sequence reads: CASRRPIRGKALHF. Here the CDR3 DNA reads TGTGCCAGCAGGCGACCGATCCGGGGAAAAGCCCTCCACTTT.

The table lists this clone with a count of one. The genes are TRBV4-2 and TRBJ1-1, with TRBD1 identical over 10 bases. The CDR3 runs to 16 residues. Looked up from germline, CDR1 is LGHNA and CDR2 is YNFKEQ. With 1 base clipped from V and 4 bases from J, the junction kept 6 bases outside the gene matches. This chain's CDR3 is CASSQGGDRGFTEAFF. The CDR3 nucleotides are TGTGCCAGCAGCCAAGGAGGGGACAGGGGTTTCACTGAAGCTTTCTTT.

The rearrangement links TRBV29-1 to TRBJ2-3; D is ambiguous. CDR1 SQVTM and CDR2 ANQGSEA come from the germline V gene. The CDR3 has 11 amino acids. Trimming took off 4 bases at V and 5 bases at J, with 7 bases between the two ends. In nucleotides, the CDR3 is TGCAGCGTTGTTAACCAAGATACGCAGTATTTT. As protein: CSVVNQDTQYF.